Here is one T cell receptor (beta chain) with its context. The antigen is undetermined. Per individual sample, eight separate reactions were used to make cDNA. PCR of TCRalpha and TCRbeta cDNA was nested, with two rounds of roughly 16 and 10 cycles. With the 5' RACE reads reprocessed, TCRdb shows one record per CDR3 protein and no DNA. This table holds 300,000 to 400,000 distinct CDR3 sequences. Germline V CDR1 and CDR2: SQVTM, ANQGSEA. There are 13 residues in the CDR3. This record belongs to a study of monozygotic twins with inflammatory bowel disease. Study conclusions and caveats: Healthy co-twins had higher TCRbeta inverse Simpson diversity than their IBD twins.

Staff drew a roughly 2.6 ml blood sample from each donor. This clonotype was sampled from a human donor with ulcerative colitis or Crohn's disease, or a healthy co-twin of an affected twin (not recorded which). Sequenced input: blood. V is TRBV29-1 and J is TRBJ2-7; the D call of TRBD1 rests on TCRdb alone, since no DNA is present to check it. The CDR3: CSGEMDRDDEQYF.